What follows are 10 T cell receptor beta chains derived from one specimen sequenced in a study of T cell clonality in common variable immunodeficiency. General study results and limits: Reportedly, TCR beta sequences from common variable immunodeficiency showed fewer deletions and N-nucleotide insertions.

These receptors' targets are unknown. Assay used: immunoSEQ multiplex PCR; TCRdb lists only in-frame clones, some missing. Found here are about 8,000 clones, no singletons; the ten largest cover around 22%. Source material: peripheral blood mononuclear cells. The source is a human donor with common variable immunodeficiency.

This clone has a handful of counts. From the germline J gene comes the end of the CDR3, since the read stops 3 residues before it. J is TRBJ2-1 and V is TRBV20-1; 8 bases are shared with TRBD2. Germline-derived CDR1 and CDR2 are DFQATT and SNEGSKA (reference sequence). V lost 3 bases and J lost 3; bases outside the gene matches: 7. This CDR3 region has 15 residues. CDR3 protein: CSARPTSAVYNEQFF. CDR3 DNA, as far as it was read: TGCAGTGCTAGGCCGACTAGCGCAGTCTACAATGAG.

This clone has at least ten counts. The read ends 3 residues shy of where the CDR3 ends; the end is completed using the germline J gene. V is TRBV12-3 or TRBV12-4 and J is TRBJ2-1; 13 bases line up with TRBD2. J gave up 9 bases and V 6 bases, and 11 bases lay outside the gene matches. This CDR3 region has 16 residues. CDR3 DNA (partial): TGTGCCAGCAGCCCTACTCCGGGACTAGCGGGAATTGAG. It specifies CASSPTPGLAGIE. The whole CDR3 sequence is CASSPTPGLAGIEQFF.

The table lists this clone with many counts. This chain's CDR3 is CASSQSYWLRYGYTF. The CDR3 DNA, read in part, is TGCGCCAGCAGCCAATCGTATTGGCTGAGGTATGGC. The chain uses TRBV4-1 and TRBJ1-2, with no clear D. The missing CDR3 end, 3 residues past where the read stops, is filled in from the germline J gene. The CDR3 length is 15 residues. With 2 bases removed from V and 5 bases from J, the gap between germline ends came to 15 bases. Germline V gene data show CDR1 as MGHRA and CDR2 as YSYEKL.

Remarks on this clone: The missing CDR3 end, 3 residues past where the read stops, is filled in from the germline J gene. The chain is built from TRBV2 and TRBJ2-1; maybe TRBD2 (5 bases). The CDR3 contains 13 residues. CDR1 and CDR2 (germline): SNHLY, FYNNEI. V was pared by 4 bases and J by 7 bases, with 11 bases between. The covered CDR3 bases are TGTGCCAGCAGTGGCCTAGCACGTAATGAG. The encoded protein is CASSGLARNE. In full, the CDR3 reads CASSGLARNEQFF.

This clone was seen ten or more times. Coverage ceases 3 residues before the CDR3 finishes, and the germline J gene fills in the end. The chain couples TRBV6-1 to TRBJ1-5, with no clear D. The CDR3 is made up of 15 amino acids. The V gene's germline CDR1 is MNHNS and CDR2 SASEGT. V was cut by 3 bases and J by 2 bases, with 11 bases left in between. CDR3 sequence: CASSEVTGGNQPQHF. The sequenced part of the CDR3 DNA is TGTGCCAGCAGTGAGGTAACCGGGGGCAATCAGCCC.

This clone appeared many times. The CDR3 extends 3 residues past the end of the read, so its final part is completed from the germline J gene. The chain is built from TRBV2 and TRBJ2-2; D gene unclear. V lost 7 bases to trimming and J lost 4 bases, with 16 bases between them. CDR1 is SNHLY and CDR2 is FYNNEI in the germline V gene. This CDR3 contains 15 residues. This CDR3 reads CASTFSRSFTGELFF. The CDR3 bases that were read are TGTGCCAGCACCTTCTCCAGGAGCTTCACCGGGGAG.

This clone was counted many times. The CDR3 goes on 3 residues after the read ends, and that part is filled in from the germline J gene. The V call is TRBV9, the J call TRBJ2-5; D may be TRBD1 (6 bases). Trimming pared 0 bases from V and 4 bases from J, leaving 10 bases between. This CDR3 spans 14 amino acids. Germline V CDR1 and CDR2: SGDLS, YYNGEE. Incomplete CDR3 DNA: TGTGCCAGCAGCGTAGTAGGGGGTGGAGAGACC. Amino acids: CASSVVGGGET. The whole CDR3 protein is CASSVVGGGETQYF.

This clone was detected many times. The read is 3 residues too short to cover the CDR3 end, so that end is filled in from the germline J gene. The chain recombines TRBV5-1 with TRBJ2-3, with D unresolved. Trimming removed 5 bases from V and 2 bases from J, with 9 bases in between. Germline loops: CDR1 SGHRS, CDR2 YFSETQ. This CDR3 region has 13 residues. CDR3 sequence: CASRPQITDTQYF. The part of the CDR3 DNA that was read is TGCGCCAGCAGGCCTCAGATCACAGATACG.

This clone was observed a handful of times. The read halts 3 residues ahead of the CDR3 end, with the missing end drawn from the germline J gene. The genes are TRBV18 and TRBJ2-1; TRBD1 might be the D (5 bases). Looked up from germline, CDR1 is KGHSH and CDR2 is LQKENI. The CDR3 is made up of 13 amino acids. Deletions cut 0 bases from V and 8 bases from J, with 8 bases between. The CDR3 reads CASSPPGRDEQFF. The CDR3 DNA, read in part, is TGTGCCAGCTCACCACCAGGCAGGGATGAG.

This clone was observed many times. The observed sequence ends 3 residues before the CDR3 terminus, with the missing tail filled in from the germline J gene. The chain recombines TRBV30 with TRBJ1-1, with D possibly matching TRBD1 (6 bases). The CDR3 contains 14 residues. Trimming stripped 2 bases from V and 1 base from J, with 11 bases between. Germline CDR1 reads GTSNPN; CDR2 reads SVGIG (reference sequence). The CDR3 sequence is CAWSTGQWNTEAFF. CDR3 bases read: TGTGCCTGGAGTACAGGACAGTGGAACACTGAA.